This T cell receptor (beta chain) comes out of a study of cytomegalovirus exposure and HLA in healthy donors. The study, taken as a whole, reports: Later analysis associated a missense DCLRE1C variant with TCR beta V- and J-gene trimming. Productive status was seen about 90% or about 30% of the time for most TCR beta V segments in an earlier analysis. Prediction of most subjects' HLA-A and HLA-B alleles by TCR beta sequences was reportedly accurate.

Primers: 60 Vbeta forward and 13 Jbeta reverse. Clones were read by immunoSEQ multiplex PCR, and TCRdb kept only the in-frame ones, dropping some. The sample lists 90,000 to 100,000 clones, 70% to 80% occurring once. The CDR3 length is 14 residues. Trimming removed 2 bases at V and 6 bases at J, with 11 bases between. CDR1 and CDR2 (germline): LNHNV, YYDKDF (reference sequence). For this clone: Antigen: not known.

This sequence was found in a man aged 55-75 years in good health and CMV-seropositive. The gene calls are TRBV15 and TRBJ2-1, with D possibly TRBD1 on 6 matching bases. Sequencing was done on a sample of PBMCs. CDR3 loop: CATSRQGFPNEQFF. DNA of the CDR3: TGTGCCACCAGCAGACAGGGGTTTCCCAATGAGCAGTTCTTC.